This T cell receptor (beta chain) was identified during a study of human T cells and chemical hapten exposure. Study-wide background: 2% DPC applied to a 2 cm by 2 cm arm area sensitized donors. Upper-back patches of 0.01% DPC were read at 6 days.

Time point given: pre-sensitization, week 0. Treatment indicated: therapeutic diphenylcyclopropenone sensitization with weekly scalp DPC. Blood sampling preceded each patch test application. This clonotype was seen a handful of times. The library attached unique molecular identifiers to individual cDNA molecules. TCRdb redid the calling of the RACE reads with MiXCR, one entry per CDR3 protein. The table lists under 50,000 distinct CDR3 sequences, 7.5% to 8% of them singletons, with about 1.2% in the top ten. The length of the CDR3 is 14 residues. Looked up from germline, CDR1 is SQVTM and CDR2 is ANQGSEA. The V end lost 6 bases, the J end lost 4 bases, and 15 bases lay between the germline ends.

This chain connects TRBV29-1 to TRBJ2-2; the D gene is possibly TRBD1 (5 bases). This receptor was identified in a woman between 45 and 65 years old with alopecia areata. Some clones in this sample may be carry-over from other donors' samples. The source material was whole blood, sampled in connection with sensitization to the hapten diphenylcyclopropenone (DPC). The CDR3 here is CSVRPRRGTGELFF. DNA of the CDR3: TGCAGCGTACGACCTCGTAGGGGCACCGGGGAGCTGTTTTTT.